Below, 12 T cell receptor beta chains from the same sample are listed, as sequenced in a study of blood T cell repertoires in COVID-19. Assay: immunoSEQ multiplex PCR; the TCRdb copy retains only in-frame clones and omits some. The sample lists approximately 90,000 clones; 70% to 85% were seen once. The specimen sequenced was peripheral blood. These receptors were taken from a human donor in a cohort sampled during active COVID-19.

This clone appeared a few times. The V and J genes are TRBV5-1 and TRBJ2-2, with D unresolved. V gave up 0 bases and J gave up 1 base, with 7 bases separating them. The germline V gene has CDR1 SGHRS and CDR2 YFSETQ. The CDR3 has 15 amino acids. The CDR3 DNA is TGCGCCAGCAGCTTGGAATACGGGAACACCGGGGAGCTGTTTTTT. It is translated as CASSLEYGNTGELFF. Based on the CDR3 plus reference TRBV5-1 and TRBJ2-2, the full variable domain is KAGVTQTPRYLIKTRGQQVTLSCSPISGHRSVSWYQQTPGQGLQFLFEYFSETQRNKGNFPGRFSGRQFSNSRSEMNVSTLELGDSALYLCASSLEYGNTGELFFGEGSRLTVL.

The rearrangement joins TRBV5-1 to TRBJ1-2; 8 bases match TRBD1. The germline CDR1 and CDR2 sequences are SGHRS and YFSETQ. J gave up 7 bases and V 1 base, and 6 bases lay outside the gene matches. The CDR3 is 14 residues long. CDR3 nucleotides: TGCGCCAGCAGCTTGTCGACAGGGGAGGGTGGCTACACCTTC. Protein: CASSLSTGEGGYTF.

V and J are TRBV30 and TRBJ1-2; D is uncertain. V was pared by 4 bases and J by 0 bases, with 3 bases between. The CDR3 runs 11 residues. CDR1 is GTSNPN, CDR2 SVGIG, per germline (reference sequence). CDR3 protein: CAWTANYGYTF. The CDR3 bases are TGTGCCTGGACAGCTAACTATGGCTACACCTTC.

The V and J genes are TRBV18 and TRBJ2-3; possible D gene TRBD1, 6 bases. Germline V lookup: CDR1 KGHSH, CDR2 LQKENI. The CDR3 runs 16 residues. Deletions cut 3 bases from V and 2 bases from J, with 15 bases between. The CDR3 region is CASSPLVTGTTDTQYF. Written as DNA, the CDR3 is TGTGCCAGCTCACCCCTGGTAACAGGGACCACAGATACGCAGTATTTT.

This clone has more than one count but fewer than ten. This chain connects TRBV6-2 or TRBV6-3 to TRBJ2-3, with 13 bases identical to TRBD2. After removal of 5 bases from V and 4 bases from J, the junction contained 3 bases not matched to a gene. The CDR3 has 15 amino acids. The germline CDR1 and CDR2 sequences are MNHEY and SVGEGT. CDR3 sequence (DNA): TGTGCCAGCAGTCTACTAGCGGGGGGGTCAGATACGCAGTATTTT. Translating it yields CASSLLAGGSDTQYF.

A single count supports this clone. The chain joins TRBV27 to TRBJ1-5; possibly TRBD1 for D (5 bases). The CDR3 covers 22 residues. Germline V gene lookup returns CDR1 MNHEY and CDR2 SMNVEV (reference sequence). Trimming shortened V by 2 bases and J by 0 bases, and 29 bases separated the two germline ends. This CDR3 reads CASSLPHRTHCHDFISNQPQHF. The CDR3 DNA follows: TGTGCCAGCAGTTTACCCCACAGGACGCACTGCCACGACTTCATTAGCAATCAGCCCCAGCATTTT.

The chain has TRBV19 and TRBJ2-1, with D possibly being TRBD2 (6 bases). Germline V CDR1 and CDR2: LNHDA, SQIVND (reference sequence). The V and J ends lost 7 bases and 8 bases respectively, with 18 bases between them. The CDR3 extends over 14 amino acids. CDR3 sequence: CASIPGDSGDEQFF. The CDR3 DNA is TGTGCCAGTATACCGGGGGACTCAGGCGATGAGCAGTTCTTC. The entire variable domain, with the rest obtained from reference TRBV19 and TRBJ2-1, is as follows: DGGITQSPKYLFRKEGQNVTLSCEQNLNHDAMYWYRQDPGQGLRLIYYSQIVNDFQKGDIAEGYSVSREKKESFPLTVTSAQKNPTAFYLCASIPGDSGDEQFFGPGTRLTVL.

The V gene is TRBV28, the J gene TRBJ1-2; tentatively, D is TRBD1 (5 bases). The germline V gene encodes CDR1 MDHEN and CDR2 SYDVKM. Deletions cut 3 bases from V and 7 bases from J, with 18 bases between. The CDR3 runs 15 residues. Written as DNA, the CDR3 is TGTGCCAGCAGTTTTCCAGCCAGGGCATTCGGTGGCTACACCTTC. This encodes CASSFPARAFGGYTF.

CDR3 in amino acids: CAWSGQGSPSSYEQYF. CDR3 bases: TGTGCCTGGAGTGGACAGGGGTCTCCGAGCTCCTACGAGCAGTACTTC. This sequence joins TRBV30 and TRBJ2-7; TRBD1 aligns across 8 bases. This CDR3 has 16 residues. CDR1 is GTSNPN, CDR2 SVGIG, per germline (reference sequence). The junction had 8 bases not matched to a gene; V was cut back by 1 base and J by 0 bases.

This rearrangement joins TRBV6-5 to TRBJ2-7, with TRBD2 identical over 8 bases. With 6 bases clipped from V and 3 bases from J, the junction kept 7 bases outside the gene matches. CDR1 and CDR2 from the germline V gene are MNHEY and SVGAGI. The CDR3 has 14 amino acids. CDR3 bases: TGTGCCAGCAGGACTACTAGCGGTTACTACGAGCAGTACTTC. Its protein product is CASRTTSGYYEQYF.

The rearrangement uses TRBV11-3 and TRBJ2-1; TRBD1 agrees at 10 bases. The CDR3 totals 16 residues. CDR1 and CDR2 from the germline V gene are SGHNT and YENEEA. Trimming at V came to 5 bases and at J to 3 bases, leaving 7 bases not matched to a gene. CDR3 loop: CASSQGDRGHYNEQFF. CDR3 nucleotide sequence: TGTGCCAGCAGCCAGGGTGACAGGGGGCACTACAATGAGCAGTTCTTC.

V gene TRBV19 combines with J gene TRBJ1-2; 7 nucleotides align to TRBD1. The CDR3 loop spans 13 amino acids. In germline, CDR1 is LNHDA, CDR2 SQIVND (reference sequence). With 4 bases clipped from V and 4 bases from J, the junction kept 3 bases outside the gene matches. The CDR3 nucleotides read TGTGCCAGTAGTACCGGGACAGCCTATGGCTACACCTTC. Amino acids: CASSTGTAYGYTF.